Here is one T cell receptor (beta chain) with its context. This entry comes from a study of T cells in Graves' hyperthyroidism and ophthalmopathy. TCR beta CDR3 region amplification was performed from RNA transcripts. During a first-round RT-PCR of the TCR CDR3, the HTBI primer set was used. TCRdb reprocessed the multiplex PCR reads with MiXCR, giving one entry per CDR3 protein. This table holds 30,000 to 35,000 distinct CDR3 sequences, 52% found once. V was pared by 4 bases and J by 5 bases, with 6 bases of the junction left unmatched. The germline gives CDR1 DFQATT, CDR2 SNEGSKA (reference sequence). The CDR3 length is 13 residues. Reasons for excluding patients were uncontrolled infection, other autoimmune disease, pregnancy or lactation.

The clonotype comes from a woman aged 40 to 50 with Graves' ophthalmopathy. What was sequenced was blood. The V call is TRBV20-1, the J call TRBJ1-2; 8 nucleotides match TRBD1. CDR3 sequence (DNA): TGCAGTGCTAAGACAGGGGCGGGATATGGCTACACCTTC. Amino acid sequence: CSAKTGAGYGYTF.